These 16 T cell receptor beta chains share one sample of origin, sequenced in a study of beta chain features in type 1 diabetes. Reverse transcription of all isolated RNA meant that expressed TCRB transcripts were sequenced. TCRdb's table, derived via immunoSEQ multiplex PCR, lists solely in-frame clones and lacks some. The table lists fewer than 650,000 clones, around 15% of them singletons. Input material: naive CD4+ T cells from blood. The receptors were gathered from a man between 18 and 35 years old in good health.

This clone was detected only a few times. The chain employs TRBV4-3 and TRBJ2-1; D not resolved. The CDR3 totals 15 residues. Germline V lookup: CDR1 LGHNA, CDR2 YSLEER. V was trimmed by 1 base and J by 4 bases, leaving 11 bases between them. The DNA of the CDR3 is TGCGCCAGCAGCCAAGGGGCAGGCAAATACAATGAGCAGTTCTTC. This encodes CASSQGAGKYNEQFF.

This clone was seen a few times. The rearrangement uses TRBV19 and TRBJ2-7; possibly TRBD1 for D (5 bases). Germline V gene sequence: CDR1 LNHDA, CDR2 SQIVND (reference sequence). Trimming took 6 bases from V and 4 from J, leaving 16 bases between them. CDR3 length: 14 amino acids. The CDR3 nucleotides are TGTGCCAGTAGCCGCCTAGGGGTTCCGTACGAGCAGTACTTC. Encoded protein: CASSRLGVPYEQYF.

The chain carries TRBV5-1 and TRBJ2-7, with 7 nucleotides matching TRBD1. The V gene's germline CDR1 is SGHRS and CDR2 YFSETQ. This CDR3 comprises 16 residues. V lost 0 bases and J lost 3; bases outside the gene matches: 9. The CDR3 spells CASSLAPGTELYEQYF. CDR3 coding DNA: TGCGCCAGCAGCTTGGCCCCCGGGACAGAGCTCTACGAGCAGTACTTC.

This clone was found a few times. The chain combines TRBV28 with TRBJ2-2; D is perhaps TRBD1 or TRBD2 (5 bases each). V lost 7 bases and J lost 1, with 16 bases in between. The CDR3 sequence is 16 residues long. Germline CDR1 is MDHEN and CDR2 is SYDVKM. For the CDR3, the DNA is TGTGCCAGCACCCCTTCCGGGACGGGGAACACCGGGGAGCTGTTTTTT. Amino acids: CASTPSGTGNTGELFF.

This chain uses TRBV9 with TRBJ2-5; TRBD1 agrees at 10 bases. V shed 3 bases and J 4 bases; nucleotides not matched to a gene: 3. The germline CDR1 and CDR2 sequences are SGDLS and YYNGEE. The CDR3 loop spans 14 amino acids. The CDR3 DNA reads as TGTGCCAGCAGCGCGACAGGGGGCGGAGAGACCCAGTACTTC. Residues: CASSATGGGETQYF.

This clone has only a few counts. The chain recombines TRBV18 with TRBJ2-1; D gene unclear. The CDR3 extends over 11 amino acids. Germline-derived CDR1 and CDR2 are KGHSH and LQKENI. Trimming cost V 3 bases and J 9 bases, with 6 bases left between them. This CDR3 is CASSPGSEQFF. The CDR3 DNA sequence: TGTGCCAGCTCACCCGGGTCTGAGCAGTTCTTC.

The chain couples TRBV11-3 to TRBJ1-1; 7 nucleotides align to TRBD1. Germline-derived CDR1 and CDR2 are SGHNT and YENEEA. V shed 3 bases and J 2 bases; nucleotides not matched to a gene: 3. The CDR3 is made up of 14 amino acids. CDR3 sequence (DNA): TGTGCCAGCAGCTTCACAGGGGCAAACACTGAAGCTTTCTTT. Translating gives CASSFTGANTEAFF. The complete variable domain, with remaining parts taken from reference TRBV11-3 and TRBJ1-1, reads EAGVVQSPRYKIIEKKQPVAFWCNPISGHNTLYWYLQNLGQGPELLIRYENEEAVDDSQLPKDRFSAERLKGVDSTLKIQPAELGDSAVYLCASSFTGANTEAFFGQGTRLTVV.

The J gene is TRBJ2-7, the V gene TRBV10-1; no reliable D call. From germline, CDR1 is WNHNN and CDR2 SYGVQD (reference sequence). The V end was cut by 4 bases, the J end by 1 base, with 8 bases between. CDR3 length: 13 residues. The CDR3 protein is CASSVNLSYEQYF. The CDR3 DNA reads TGCGCCAGCAGTGTTAATTTATCCTACGAGCAGTACTTC.

The chain uses TRBV4-1 and TRBJ2-3; D not certain. Looked up from germline, CDR1 is MGHRA and CDR2 is YSYEKL. The CDR3 length is 13 residues. V was trimmed by 0 bases and J by 14 bases, leaving 15 bases between them. CDR3 sequence reads: CASSQETSLSRYF. CDR3 DNA: TGCGCCAGCAGCCAAGAGACTTCCCTTTCTCGGTATTTT.

This rearrangement joins TRBV7-9 to TRBJ2-6, with D possibly TRBD1 on 6 matching bases. CDR3 length: 16 residues. The V gene lost 5 bases and the J gene lost 2 bases, with 13 bases spanning the gap. In germline, CDR1 is SEHNR, CDR2 FQNEAQ (reference sequence). CDR3 region: CASSPQGSPGANVLTF. CDR3 nucleotide sequence: TGTGCCAGCAGCCCCCAGGGGTCCCCTGGGGCCAACGTCCTGACTTTC.

This clone appeared a few times. The gene calls are TRBV2 and TRBJ2-5, with 14 bases lining up with TRBD2. Germline values: CDR1 SNHLY, CDR2 FYNNEI. The CDR3 extends over 15 amino acids. J lost 5 bases, V lost 8 bases, and 7 bases had no gene match. CDR3: CASSGLAGGRETQYF. CDR3 sequence (DNA): TGTGCCAGCTCCGGACTAGCGGGAGGTCGGGAGACCCAGTACTTC.

DNA of the CDR3: TGTGCCAGCAGCCGTTCGGGGGCTGGCTACGAGCAGTACTTC. This sequence encodes CASSRSGAGYEQYF. The chain carries TRBV7-2 and TRBJ2-7, with D possibly being TRBD1 or TRBD2 (6 bases each). This CDR3 is 14 amino acids long. The germline V and J ends were trimmed by 5 bases and 3 bases, with 14 bases remaining between them. CDR1 SGHTA and CDR2 FQGNSA come from the germline V gene. The full variable domain, with the rest looked up from reference TRBV7-2 and TRBJ2-7, is GAGVSQSPSNKVTEKGKDVELRCDPISGHTALYWYRQSLGQGLEFLIYFQGNSAPDKSGLPSDRFSAERTGGSVSTLTIQRTQQEDSAVYLCASSRSGAGYEQYFGPGTRLTVT.

This clone has only a few counts. The gene calls are TRBV16 and TRBJ1-4; TRBD1 matches at 8 bases. Germline V gives CDR1 KGHSY, CDR2 FQNENV. The CDR3 length is 16 residues. Unmatched junction bases numbered 3, after V lost 0 bases and J lost 3 bases. CDR3 residues: CASSQSARGPNEKLFF. CDR3 nucleotides: TGTGCCAGCAGCCAATCGGCCAGGGGGCCTAATGAAAAACTGTTTTTT.

This clone has just a few counts. In nucleotides, the CDR3 is TGTGCCAGCAGCCAAGATTATGGACAGGCATCGATGACCCAGTACTTC. Its translation: CASSQDYGQASMTQYF. This chain links TRBV14 with TRBJ2-5, with 7 positions matching TRBD1. The CDR3 consists of 16 residues. The germline gives CDR1 SGHDN, CDR2 FVKESK. The V segment lost 0 bases and the J segment 7 bases; nucleotides outside the gene matches: 11.

This chain uses TRBV28 with TRBJ1-2; perhaps TRBD1 as D (6 bases). Deletions cut 2 bases from V and 5 bases from J, with 12 bases between. This CDR3 region has 14 residues. The germline V gene encodes CDR1 MDHEN and CDR2 SYDVKM. The CDR3 sequence: CASSLTGQTYGYTF. CDR3 DNA: TGTGCCAGCAGTTTAACCGGACAGACATATGGCTACACCTTC.

V usage is TRBV19 and J usage is TRBJ2-5, with 7 bases matching TRBD1. Germline loops: CDR1 LNHDA, CDR2 SQIVND (reference sequence). The CDR3 is 14 amino acids. V was clipped by 6 bases and J by 5 bases; unmatched bases: 9. DNA for the CDR3: TGTGCCAGTAGAGTCAGGGGGACATCGGAGACCCAGTACTTC. This gives the protein CASRVRGTSETQYF.